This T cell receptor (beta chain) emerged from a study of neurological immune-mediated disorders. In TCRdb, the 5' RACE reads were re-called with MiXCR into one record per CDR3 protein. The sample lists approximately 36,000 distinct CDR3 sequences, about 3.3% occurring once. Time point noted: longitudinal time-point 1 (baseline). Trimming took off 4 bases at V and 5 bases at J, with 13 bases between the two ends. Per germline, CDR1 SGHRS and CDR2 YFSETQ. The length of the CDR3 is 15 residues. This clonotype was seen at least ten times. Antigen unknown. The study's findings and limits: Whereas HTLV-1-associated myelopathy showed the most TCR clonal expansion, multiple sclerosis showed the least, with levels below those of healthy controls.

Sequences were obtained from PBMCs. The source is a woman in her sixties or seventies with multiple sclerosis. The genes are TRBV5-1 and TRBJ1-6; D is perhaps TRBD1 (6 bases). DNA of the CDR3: TGCGCCAGCAGCCAGGGACATCGTGATAATTCACCCCTCCACTTT. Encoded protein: CASSQGHRDNSPLHF.